This record looks at one T cell receptor beta chain sequence and its context. Repertoires were generated with immunoSEQ multiplex PCR, while TCRdb's copy carries only in-frame clones and drops some. The data show 2 million to 2.5 million clones, around 93% seen once. The record originates from a study of shared clonotypes between healthy human individuals. Naive CD8 cells lacked CD45RO, underwent positive selection for CCR7 and left out terminally differentiated effector memory CD45RA+ cells. Trimming cost V 1 base and J 2 bases, with 15 bases left between them. CDR1 is MGHRA, CDR2 YSYEKL, per germline. This CDR3 comprises 16 residues.

The receptor was isolated from a man aged 18 to 35 in good health. Some clones in this sample may be carry-over from other donors' samples. The chain carries TRBV4-1 and TRBJ2-7, with D unresolved. The sample taken for sequencing was naive CD8+ T cells from PBMCs. The CDR3 protein is CASSQGAPPTPYEQYF. The DNA of the CDR3 is TGCGCCAGCAGCCAAGGAGCGCCTCCTACCCCCTACGAGCAGTACTTC.